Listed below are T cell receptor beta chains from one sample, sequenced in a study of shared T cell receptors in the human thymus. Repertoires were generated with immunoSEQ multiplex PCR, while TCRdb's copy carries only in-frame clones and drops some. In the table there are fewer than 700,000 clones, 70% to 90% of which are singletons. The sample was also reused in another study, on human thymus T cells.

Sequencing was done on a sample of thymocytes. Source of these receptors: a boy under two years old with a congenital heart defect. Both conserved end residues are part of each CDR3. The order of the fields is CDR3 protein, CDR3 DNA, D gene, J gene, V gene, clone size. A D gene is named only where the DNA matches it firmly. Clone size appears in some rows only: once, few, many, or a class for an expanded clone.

CASSQDDWVTGRREGRKETQYF | TGCGCCAGCAGCCAAGATGATTGGGTGACAGGGCGGCGGGAGGGAAGGAAAGAGACCCAGTACTTC | TRBD2 | TRBJ2-5 | TRBV4-3 | -
CAWTKGARVYEQYF | TGTGCCTGGACCAAGGGGGCGCGTGTCTACGAGCAGTACTTC | TRBD1 | TRBJ2-7 | TRBV30 | -
CASSEATGLPDHEQYF | TGCGCCAGCAGTGAAGCTACGGGACTTCCTGACCACGAGCAGTACTTC | - | TRBJ2-7 | TRBV10-1 | -
CASSQRGTYHEKLFF | TGCGCCAGCAGCCAAAGGGGGACATACCATGAAAAACTGTTTTTT | - | TRBJ1-4 | TRBV4-3 | -
CASSFRSGCPQETQYF | TGTGCCAGCAGCTTCAGAAGCGGATGCCCCCAAGAGACCCAGTACTTC | - | TRBJ2-5 | TRBV11-3 | -
CASSATRGLAANEQYF | TGTGCCAGCAGCGCCACGAGGGGACTAGCGGCCAACGAGCAGTACTTC | TRBD2 | TRBJ2-7 | TRBV5-4 | -
CASRRREKGTGELFF | TGTGCCAGCAGGAGGCGGGAGAAGGGCACCGGGGAGCTGTTTTTT | TRBD2 | TRBJ2-2 | TRBV6-1 | -
CASRGRDRANNEQFF | TGTGCCAGCAGGGGCCGGGACAGGGCGAACAATGAGCAGTTCTTC | TRBD1 | TRBJ2-1 | TRBV28 | -
CASSQDIRDSKGNEQFF | TGTGCCAGCAGCCAAGACATCCGGGACTCCAAGGGCAATGAGCAGTTCTTC | - | TRBJ2-1 | TRBV4-2 | -
CAMFPWTSASYNEQFF | TGTGCCATGTTCCCGTGGACTAGCGCATCCTACAATGAGCAGTTCTTC | TRBD2 | TRBJ2-1 | TRBV2 | -
CASSSGGAGEQYF | TGTGCCAGCAGTTCAGGGGGCGCGGGGGAGCAGTACTTC | TRBD1 | TRBJ2-7 | TRBV28 | few
CASSSGTGDTGELFF | TGTGCCAGCAGTTCCGGGACAGGAGACACCGGGGAGCTGTTTTTT | TRBD1 | TRBJ2-2 | TRBV27 | few
CASRFGRLREQYF | TGTGCCAGCAGGTTTGGGAGGTTGAGGGAGCAGTACTTC | - | TRBJ2-7 | TRBV28 | -
CASSVASGGLADKETQYF | TGTGCCAGCAGCGTAGCTTCGGGAGGGCTAGCGGATAAAGAGACCCAGTACTTC | TRBD2 | TRBJ2-5 | TRBV9 | -
CASSLGDSLYEQYF | TGCGCCAGCAGCTTGGGAGACTCTCTCTACGAGCAGTACTTC | - | TRBJ2-7 | TRBV5-1 | -
CASSLKADSSTDTQYF | TGTGCCAGCAGCCTCAAAGCGGACTCTAGCACAGATACGCAGTATTTT | - | TRBJ2-3 | TRBV9 | -
CASRDSYSGNTIYF | TGTGCCAGCAGAGACTCCTACTCTGGAAACACCATATATTTT | - | TRBJ1-3 | TRBV6-1 | -
CAISKGQGWTEAFF | TGTGCCATCAGCAAGGGACAGGGTTGGACTGAAGCTTTCTTT | TRBD1 | TRBJ1-1 | TRBV10-3 | few
CASSQEPGHEQYF | TGCGCCAGCAGCCAAGAGCCAGGGCACGAGCAGTACTTC | - | TRBJ2-7 | TRBV4-1 | -
CASSLEQGRTNTEAFF | TGTGCCAGCAGCTTGGAGCAGGGGCGTACGAACACTGAAGCTTTCTTT | - | TRBJ1-1 | TRBV5-4 | -
CASSLGQGTPLDNEQFF | TGCGCCAGCAGCTTGGGACAGGGGACTCCTTTGGACAATGAGCAGTTCTTC | TRBD1 | TRBJ2-1 | TRBV5-1 | -
CASSRTGNATDTQYF | TGTGCCAGCAGTCGCACAGGGAATGCCACAGATACGCAGTATTTT | - | TRBJ2-3 | TRBV28 | -
CASRNGGLDGYTF | TGTGCCAGCAGGAACGGGGGGCTGGATGGCTACACCTTC | - | TRBJ1-2 | TRBV7-8 | -
CASRAPWDRGFSYEQYF | TGTGCCAGCAGGGCCCCTTGGGACAGGGGGTTCTCCTACGAGCAGTACTTC | TRBD1 | TRBJ2-7 | TRBV11-2 | -
CASSSQTGDYNEQFF | TGTGCCAGCAGCTCTCAGACAGGGGACTACAATGAGCAGTTCTTC | TRBD1 | TRBJ2-1 | TRBV7-2 | -
CASSLGGPGQLTYEQYF | TGTGCCAGCAGCTTGGGAGGGCCGGGACAGTTAACCTACGAGCAGTACTTC | TRBD1 | TRBJ2-7 | TRBV5-6 | -
CASSTTGVAGQFF | TGTGCCAGCAGTACCACCGGAGTAGCGGGGCAGTTCTTC | TRBD2 | TRBJ2-1 | TRBV6-1 | -
CASNLTGPYEQYF | TGTGCCAGCAATCTGACAGGGCCCTACGAGCAGTACTTC | TRBD1 | TRBJ2-7 | TRBV5-8 | -
CASSPGTSGRGGELFF | TGTGCCAGCAGCCCCGGGACTAGCGGGAGGGGTGGGGAGCTGTTTTTT | TRBD2 | TRBJ2-2 | TRBV7-2 | once
CASSQAAGQETQYF | TGTGCCAGCAGCCAAGCAGCGGGGCAAGAGACCCAGTACTTC | TRBD2 | TRBJ2-5 | TRBV4-2 | -
CASSQLQVTYNEQFF | TGCGCCAGCAGCCAATTACAGGTCACCTACAATGAGCAGTTCTTC | - | TRBJ2-1 | TRBV4-3 | -
CASSYSGWRDTEAFF | TGTGCCAGCAGTTACTCAGGGTGGAGGGACACTGAAGCTTTCTTT | - | TRBJ1-1 | TRBV6-5 | -
CASSQESSGTGETQYF | TGCGCCAGCAGCCAAGAGTCCAGCGGGACGGGGGAGACCCAGTACTTC | TRBD2 | TRBJ2-5 | TRBV4-1 | -
CASSLVRGENQETQYF | TGTGCCAGCAGCTTAGTCCGGGGGGAGAACCAAGAGACCCAGTACTTC | TRBD2 | TRBJ2-5 | TRBV11-2 | -
CASSVARGQGGISNQPQHF | TGTGCCAGCAGCGTAGCTCGGGGACAGGGGGGGATTAGCAATCAGCCCCAGCATTTT | TRBD1 | TRBJ1-5 | TRBV9 | once
CASSFVTGPLNYGYTF | TGTGCCAGCAGCTTCGTGACAGGGCCTCTTAACTATGGCTACACCTTC | TRBD1 | TRBJ1-2 | TRBV5-8 | -
CASTGQGATGELFF | TGTGCCAGCACAGGACAGGGGGCCACCGGGGAGCTGTTTTTT | TRBD1 | TRBJ2-2 | TRBV6-1 | -
CAWSSGGIYTGELFF | TGTGCCTGGAGTAGCGGGGGAATATACACCGGGGAGCTGTTTTTT | TRBD2 | TRBJ2-2 | TRBV30 | -
CASSLMSGSEQYF | TGTGCCAGCAGCTTAATGAGCGGTTCCGAGCAGTACTTC | - | TRBJ2-7 | TRBV7-3 | -
CASSDSDSSYEQYF | TGTGCCAGCAGTGATTCAGACAGCTCCTACGAGCAGTACTTC | - | TRBJ2-7 | TRBV6-4 | -
CASSQDLNRFNEKLFF | TGTGCCAGCAGCCAAGATCTGAACAGGTTTAATGAAAAACTGTTTTTT | - | TRBJ1-4 | TRBV14 | -
CASSLLARSGEQFF | TGTGCCAGCAGCTTGCTCGCCCGCAGCGGGGAGCAGTTCTTC | - | TRBJ2-1 | TRBV11-1 | -
CASSLWDYSGRGYNEQFF | TGTGCCAGCAGTTTATGGGACTATAGCGGGAGAGGTTACAATGAGCAGTTCTTC | TRBD2 | TRBJ2-1 | TRBV28 | -
CAWSHRGPSSYNEQFF | TGTGCCTGGAGCCACAGGGGGCCAAGCTCCTACAATGAGCAGTTCTTC | TRBD1 | TRBJ2-1 | TRBV30 | -
CASTDPGPPEGTQYF | TGTGCCAGCACCGACCCAGGGCCTCCAGAAGGGACGCAGTATTTT | - | TRBJ2-3 | TRBV27 | -
CASSPPPGERRYEQYF | TGTGCCAGCTCACCACCGCCCGGGGAACGACGCTACGAGCAGTACTTC | - | TRBJ2-7 | TRBV18 | -
CASSQESGSTEAFF | TGCGCCAGCAGCCAAGAATCGGGGTCCACTGAAGCTTTCTTT | - | TRBJ1-1 | TRBV4-3 | -
CASMGRGRLNEQFF | TGTGCCAGCATGGGCAGGGGGAGACTCAATGAGCAGTTCTTC | TRBD1 | TRBJ2-1 | TRBV27 | -
CASSLGSGTGAMNTEAFF | TGTGCCAGCAGCTTAGGGTCCGGGACAGGGGCTATGAACACTGAAGCTTTCTTT | TRBD1 | TRBJ1-1 | TRBV5-4 | -
CATSRDKASGRDSSSYNEQFF | TGTGCCACCAGCAGAGATAAGGCTAGCGGGAGGGACTCGAGCTCCTACAATGAGCAGTTCTTC | TRBD2 | TRBJ2-1 | TRBV15 | -
CASSEPQKVDSYEQYF | TGTGCCAGCAGTGAACCACAGAAGGTGGACAGCTACGAGCAGTACTTC | - | TRBJ2-7 | TRBV6-1 | -
CASSRNLAGGITNEQFF | TGTGCCAGCAGCCGAAACCTAGCGGGAGGGATAACCAATGAGCAGTTCTTC | TRBD2 | TRBJ2-1 | TRBV7-6 | -
CASSDIPGQPSGNTIYF | TGTGCCAGCAGCGACATTCCGGGACAACCCTCTGGAAACACCATATATTTT | - | TRBJ1-3 | TRBV7-6 | -